This TCR beta chain is from a study of shared clonotypes between healthy human individuals. The data were produced by immunoSEQ multiplex PCR, yet TCRdb's version contains in-frame clones alone and is incomplete. The sample records about 520,000 clones, approximately 94% being singletons. The CDR3 sequence is 18 residues long. CDR1 SGDLS and CDR2 YYNGEE come from the germline V gene. The V end lost 3 bases, the J end lost 0 bases, and 19 bases lay between the germline ends. With regard to this clone: As yet, its antigen is unknown.

Broader study findings: Larger estimated richness was generally recorded for naive subsets relative to memory subsets. Four donors held about 5% of naive CD4 clonotypes in common.

The gene calls are TRBV9 and TRBJ1-3; D is unresolved. The sample taken for sequencing was naive CD4+ T cells sorted from blood. The subset denotes: CD45RA+ positively selected. The receptor comes from a woman in her thirties in good health. CDR3 DNA: TGTGCCAGCAGCGCCCAACAGCCGGCTACAATCTCTGGAAACACCATATATTTT. This encodes CASSAQQPATISGNTIYF.